What follows are 6 T cell receptor beta chains derived from one specimen sequenced in a study of blood T cell repertoires in COVID-19 (dated by TCRdb to 2020 to 2021). Library preparation employed the immunoSEQ multiplex PCR assay. TCRdb provides this immuneACCESS table in a form limited to in-frame rearrangements. Some clones are lacking; in checked studies, under half of them reflect an unresolved V gene, and why the rest are absent is not known. The sample table lists under 300,000 clones, under 85% of them with a count of one. Roughly 1.9% of the sample is taken by the ten largest. The sequenced material came from peripheral blood. The receptors here all came from a man in his thirties or forties who had recovered from COVID-19.

This chain connects TRBV19 to TRBJ2-7; D gene ambiguous. CDR3 length equals 13 residues. Germline CDR1 is LNHDA and CDR2 is SQIVND (reference sequence). With 4 bases removed from V and 5 bases from J, the gap between germline ends came to 12 bases. Here the CDR3 DNA reads TGTGCCAGTAGTAAAGGAGACGGAGACGAGCAGTACTTC. Protein sequence: CASSKGDGDEQYF.

This sequence joins TRBV19 and TRBJ1-2; 8 bases line up with TRBD1. There are 14 residues in the CDR3. The V gene's germline CDR1 is LNHDA and CDR2 SQIVND (reference sequence). J was trimmed by 3 bases and V by 4 bases; bases with no gene match: 4. CDR3 amino acids: CASSNQGADYGYTF. The CDR3 nucleotides are TGTGCCAGTAGTAACCAGGGGGCTGACTATGGCTACACCTTC.

This clone has only one observation. This sequence joins TRBV11-2 and TRBJ2-2, with D perhaps TRBD1 (5 bases). This CDR3 has 16 residues. The V gene's germline CDR1 is SGHAT and CDR2 FQNNGV. V was shortened by 3 bases and J by 4 bases, with 15 bases between the two germline ends. The CDR3 coding sequence is TGTGCCAGCAGCTTTCACACCGGCAGGGCCACCGGGGAGCTGTTTTTT. Residues: CASSFHTGRATGELFF.

The chain has TRBV28 and TRBJ1-1, with 8 positions matching TRBD1. J gave up 6 bases and V 1 base, and 13 bases lay outside the gene matches. CDR1 is MDHEN, CDR2 SYDVKM, per germline. CDR3 length equals 17 residues. CDR3 loop: CASSLSVGRGLSAEAFF. The CDR3 coding sequence is TGTGCCAGCAGTTTATCTGTAGGCAGGGGGCTTTCGGCTGAAGCTTTCTTT.

The CDR3 loop reads CASSNTGITSTDTQYF. Here the CDR3 DNA reads TGTGCCAGCAGCAATACCGGGATTACTAGCACAGATACGCAGTATTTT. This chain links TRBV11-2 with TRBJ2-3; D might be TRBD2 (5 bases). Germline loops: CDR1 SGHAT, CDR2 FQNNGV. The CDR3 sequence is 16 residues long. The V end lost 5 bases, the J end lost 0 bases, and 15 bases lay between the germline ends.

The J gene is TRBJ2-3, the V gene TRBV24-1; the match to TRBD2 covers 11 bases. The CDR3 length is 17 residues. The germline V gene encodes CDR1 KGHDR and CDR2 SFDVKD. V was pared by 1 base and J by 2 bases, with 4 bases of the junction left unmatched. The CDR3 protein is CATSDLLAGAITDTQYF. As DNA, the CDR3 is TGTGCCACCAGTGATTTACTAGCGGGGGCCATCACAGATACGCAGTATTTT.